This TCR beta chain derives from a study of neurological immune-mediated disorders. The authors obtained over 160 million TCR-beta sequences from 15-18 subjects per sequencing run. One entry per CDR3 protein, called by TCRdb with MiXCR from the 5' RACE reads. The sample contains 78,000 or so distinct CDR3 sequences, about 5.5% of which appear only once. The unsorted libraries originated from 2 million PBMCs kept at -80 C. Germline CDR1 is SGHAT and CDR2 is FQNNGV. Losses at the gene ends were 5 bases for V and 3 bases for J; bases not matched to a gene: 1. CDR3 size: 13 residues. The sequencing input was PBMCs. V and J are TRBV11-2 and TRBJ2-5; 9 nucleotides match TRBD2. This TCR derives from a woman in her twenties or thirties with multiple sclerosis. The CDR3 protein is CASSRLAEETQYF. The CDR3 nucleotides read TGTGCCAGCAGCCGACTAGCGGAAGAGACCCAGTACTTC. The full variable domain, completed using reference TRBV11-2 and TRBJ2-5, is EAGVAQSPRYKIIEKRQSVAFWCNPISGHATLYWYQQILGQGPKLLIQFQNNGVVDDSQLPKDRFSAERLKGVDSTLKIQPAKLEDSAVYLCASSRLAEETQYFGPGTRLLVL.